This is a list of T cell receptor beta chains from one sample in a study of T cell changes during pregnancy in multiple sclerosis. Method: immunoSEQ multiplex PCR; TCRdb's copy keeps in-frame clones and lacks some. Counted here are about 38,000 clones, more than 85% occurring once; the ten biggest clones make up around 10%. The specimen was CD8+ T cells from peripheral blood mononuclear cells, collected after pregnancy. These receptors were obtained from a female donor with multiple sclerosis, enrolled in a pregnancy study. Both conserved end residues are part of each CDR3. The D gene is left open where the match is weak. Only part of the rows carry a size: once, few, many, or a class if the clone is expanded.

size,D,V,length,J,CDR3,DNA
NA,NA,TRBV7-8,15,TRBJ2-5,CASSLAAGVIETQYF,TGTGCCAGCAGCTTAGCCGCAGGGGTGATAGAGACCCAGTACTTC
NA,TRBD1,TRBV2,11,TRBJ1-2,CATRDRDGYTF,TGTGCCACCCGAGACAGGGATGGCTACACCTTC
NA,TRBD1,TRBV29-1,15,TRBJ2-3,CSGRGQGWDTDTQYF,TGCAGCGGGAGGGGACAGGGATGGGACACAGATACGCAGTATTTT
NA,TRBD2,TRBV12-5,17,TRBJ2-2,CASGLVRTGGDTGELFF,TGTGCTAGTGGTTTGGTACGGACGGGGGGGGACACCGGGGAGCTGTTTTTT
NA,TRBD1,TRBV5-4,17,TRBJ1-2,CASSWGTLPPGGYGYTF,TGTGCCAGCAGCTGGGGGACCTTACCGCCAGGGGGCTATGGCTACACCTTC
NA,NA,TRBV14,15,TRBJ1-1,CASSQDFRGDTEAFF,TGTGCCAGCAGCCAAGATTTCAGGGGAGACACTGAAGCTTTCTTT
NA,TRBD2,TRBV18,19,TRBJ2-4,CASSPSGLVQLVGKNIQYF,TGTGCCAGCTCACCGTCGGGACTAGTTCAGTTGGTGGGCAAAAACATTCAGTACTTC
NA,TRBD2,TRBV27,15,TRBJ2-4,CASSLGRGAKNIQYF,TGTGCCAGCAGTTTGGGGAGGGGAGCCAAAAACATTCAGTACTTC
NA,TRBD1,TRBV7-9,14,TRBJ1-1,CASSLWDRGTEAFF,TGTGCCAGCAGCTTATGGGACAGGGGCACTGAAGCTTTCTTT
NA,TRBD2,TRBV7-2,15,TRBJ2-1,CASSLRLAGDNEQFF,TGTGCCAGCAGCTTAAGGCTAGCGGGGGACAATGAGCAGTTCTTC
NA,TRBD1,TRBV27,14,TRBJ1-2,CASSFGDRGYGYTF,TGTGCCAGCAGTTTTGGGGACAGGGGCTATGGCTACACCTTC
once,NA,TRBV9,16,TRBJ2-3,CASSPRMAGSTDTQYF,TGTGCCAGCAGTCCAAGGATGGCGGGGAGCACAGATACGCAGTATTTT
NA,TRBD1,TRBV5-6,16,TRBJ2-7,CASSLSLGTGLVEQYF,TGTGCCAGCAGCTTGAGTCTTGGGACAGGGCTGGTCGAGCAGTACTTC
NA,NA,TRBV4-2,13,TRBJ1-1,CASSRARGDGAFF,TGTGCCAGCAGCCGAGCCAGGGGAGACGGAGCTTTCTTT
NA,NA,TRBV13,12,TRBJ1-5,CASSPRGQPQHF,TGTGCCAGCAGTCCTCGAGGGCAGCCCCAGCATTTT
NA,NA,TRBV27,16,TRBJ2-7,CASSPSTGLRSYEQYF,TGTGCCAGCAGTCCATCTACAGGGCTTAGGTCCTACGAGCAGTACTTC
NA,NA,TRBV7-9,15,TRBJ2-3,CASKRPQGSADTQYF,TGTGCCAGCAAACGACCCCAGGGGAGCGCAGATACGCAGTATTTT
many,TRBD2,TRBV10-3,16,TRBJ2-7,CAISDPAGGRFYEQYF,TGTGCCATCAGTGACCCGGCGGGCGGGAGGTTCTACGAGCAGTACTTC
NA,TRBD2,TRBV9,16,TRBJ2-7,CASSVGREGLSYEQYF,TGTGCCAGCAGCGTAGGGCGGGAGGGTCTGTCCTACGAGCAGTACTTC
NA,NA,TRBV5-6,13,TRBJ1-1,CASSHTRRTEAFF,TGTGCCAGCAGCCACACCAGGAGGACTGAAGCTTTCTTT
NA,NA,TRBV10-2,13,TRBJ1-1,CASSESRGTEAFF,TGCGCCAGCAGTGAGTCTCGGGGGACTGAAGCTTTCTTT
NA,TRBD1,TRBV13,13,TRBJ2-5,CASSFDRAETQYF,TGTGCCAGCAGCTTCGACAGGGCAGAGACCCAGTACTTC
NA,NA,TRBV6-5,11,TRBJ1-1,CASSYQTEAFF,TGTGCCAGCAGTTACCAAACTGAAGCTTTCTTT
NA,TRBD1,TRBV28,15,TRBJ2-5,CASSPLTGIQETQYF,TGTGCCAGCAGTCCTTTGACAGGGATCCAAGAGACCCAGTACTTC
NA,TRBD1,TRBV9,15,TRBJ2-7,CASSSRDRAPEEQYF,TGTGCCAGCAGCTCGAGGGACAGGGCCCCTGAAGAGCAGTACTTC
NA,TRBD2,TRBV7-8,15,TRBJ2-7,CASRPLAGGFYEQYF,TGTGCCAGCAGACCACTAGCGGGAGGATTCTACGAGCAGTACTTC
NA,NA,TRBV15,14,TRBJ2-1,CATSTDTGSNEQFF,TGTGCCACCAGCACTGACACAGGGAGCAATGAGCAGTTCTTC
NA,NA,TRBV27,14,TRBJ1-1,CASRLGHTNTEAFF,TGTGCCAGTCGCCTTGGACACACGAACACTGAAGCTTTCTTT
NA,NA,TRBV27,14,TRBJ1-2,CASSLSRQSYGYTF,TGTGCCAGCAGTTTATCGCGACAGAGCTATGGCTACACCTTC
once,NA,TRBV19,14,TRBJ2-7,CASRLSEPPYEQYF,TGTGCCAGTAGGCTTAGCGAGCCTCCCTACGAGCAGTACTTC
NA,NA,TRBV20-1,10,TRBJ2-1,CSVPRDRGFF,TGCAGTGTCCCACGGGATAGAGGCTTCTTC
NA,NA,TRBV11-2,16,TRBJ2-5,CASSLFGSRGQETQYF,TGTGCCAGCAGCCTATTCGGGAGCCGGGGCCAAGAGACCCAGTACTTC